The source of this T cell receptor beta chain is a study of Graves' ophthalmopathy and Graves' hyperthyroidism. The authors amplified TCR beta CDR3 regions, and they did so from RNA transcripts for repertoire sequencing. After a first-round RT-PCR with HTBI primers, a second-round multiplex PCR was run. TCRdb processed the multiplex PCR reads anew with MiXCR; each CDR3 protein has one entry. The sample includes 400,000 or so distinct CDR3 sequences, roughly a sixth of them seen just once. The germline CDR1 and CDR2 sequences are MNHEY and SVGAGI. The CDR3 spans 15 residues. Trimming stripped 2 bases from V and 4 bases from J, with 14 bases between.

The chain has TRBV6-5 and TRBJ1-2; a weak D match, TRBD1 (5 bases). This receptor was identified in an adult woman with stable Graves' hyperthyroidism. Sequenced input: peripheral blood. For the CDR3, the DNA is TGTGCCAGCAGTTACGTCCCAGGGAATAGCTATGGCTACACCTTC. Amino acid sequence: CASSYVPGNSYGYTF.